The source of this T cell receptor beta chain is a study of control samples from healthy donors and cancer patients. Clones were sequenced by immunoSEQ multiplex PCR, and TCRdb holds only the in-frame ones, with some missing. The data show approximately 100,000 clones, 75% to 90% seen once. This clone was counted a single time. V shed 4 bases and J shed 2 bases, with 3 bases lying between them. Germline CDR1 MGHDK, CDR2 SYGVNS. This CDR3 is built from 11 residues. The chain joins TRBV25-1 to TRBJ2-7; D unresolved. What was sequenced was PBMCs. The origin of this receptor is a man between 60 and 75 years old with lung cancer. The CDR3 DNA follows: TGTGCCAGCAGTGGACCCTACGAGCAGTACGTC. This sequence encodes CASSGPYEQYV.